The 28 T cell receptor beta chains below all came from one sample that was sequenced in a study of blood T cell repertoires in COVID-19. Clones were sequenced by immunoSEQ multiplex PCR, and TCRdb holds only the in-frame ones, with some missing. The sample yields approximately 170,000 clones, roughly 90% seen once. The specimen was peripheral blood. Every receptor here comes from a man aged 55 to 70 with acute or convalescent COVID-19.

The rearrangement links TRBV6-1 to TRBJ1-1, with D tentatively TRBD1 (5 bases). Germline V gene data show CDR1 as MNHNS and CDR2 as SASEGT. Trimming shortened V by 3 bases and J by 5 bases, and 10 bases separated the two germline ends. The CDR3 has 13 residues. CDR3 region: CASSDRARTEAFF. In DNA, the CDR3 is TGTGCCAGCAGTGACAGGGCTAGGACTGAAGCTTTCTTT.

The chain recombines TRBV28 with TRBJ2-1; 9 bases are a match to TRBD1. The germline V gene encodes CDR1 MDHEN and CDR2 SYDVKM. The CDR3 is 12 residues long. The V segment lost 7 bases and the J segment 8 bases; nucleotides outside the gene matches: 3. The CDR3 loop reads CASNTGGDEQFF. In DNA, the CDR3 is TGTGCCAGCAATACAGGGGGCGATGAGCAGTTCTTC.

The chain carries TRBV28 and TRBJ1-5, with 11 bases fitting TRBD1. This CDR3 has 18 amino acids. The V and J ends lost 6 bases and 2 bases, in that order; junction bases with no gene match: 12. Germline V gene lookup returns CDR1 MDHEN and CDR2 SYDVKM. The CDR3 protein is CASRSGTGGRRGNQPQHF. The DNA of the CDR3 is TGTGCCAGCAGATCCGGGACAGGGGGAAGGAGAGGCAATCAGCCCCAGCATTTT. The full variable domain, with the rest looked up from reference TRBV28 and TRBJ1-5, is DVKVTQSSRYLVKRTGEKVFLECVQDMDHENMFWYRQDPGLGLRLIYFSYDVKMKEKGDIPEGYSVSREKKERFSLILESASTNQTSMYLCASRSGTGGRRGNQPQHFGDGTRLSIL.

This clone occurred a few times. V is TRBV29-1 and J is TRBJ1-3; 8 nucleotides match TRBD1. Germline V CDR1 and CDR2: SQVTM, ANQGSEA. The CDR3 length is 13 residues. V was clipped by 4 bases and J by 4 bases; unmatched bases: 3. This chain's CDR3 is CSVGQGLGNTIYF. The CDR3 bases are TGCAGCGTTGGACAGGGGTTAGGAAACACCATATATTTT.

The chain is built from TRBV7-6 and TRBJ1-5; TRBD1 agrees at 8 bases. CDR1 and CDR2 from the germline V gene are SGHVS and FNYEAQ. The CDR3 consists of 15 residues. With 1 base clipped from V and 3 bases from J, the junction kept 2 bases outside the gene matches. The CDR3 protein is CASSLGTGINQPQHF. The CDR3 bases are TGTGCCAGCAGCTTAGGGACAGGGATCAATCAGCCCCAGCATTTT.

The V call is TRBV4-1, the J call TRBJ1-2, with 9 positions matching TRBD1. Looked up from germline, CDR1 is MGHRA and CDR2 is YSYEKL. The V and J ends lost 2 bases and 3 bases, in that order; junction bases with no gene match: 7. The CDR3 runs to 16 residues. The CDR3: CASSQPTDRGHYGYTF. CDR3 DNA sequence: TGCGCCAGCAGCCAACCGACGGACAGGGGCCACTATGGCTACACCTTC.

Worth noting for this clone: The same CDR3 can be traced to other DNA sequences in this sample. The chain has TRBV9 and TRBJ2-2; D gene ambiguous. V lost 0 bases and J lost 1, with 7 bases in between. This CDR3 contains 15 residues. Germline V gene sequence: CDR1 SGDLS, CDR2 YYNGEE. The CDR3 nucleotides read TGTGCCAGCAGCGTAGGCCCAGGGAACACCGGGGAGCTGTTTTTT. Its protein is CASSVGPGNTGELFF.

This chain links TRBV29-1 with TRBJ1-1; D remains ambiguous. The CDR3 totals 11 residues. V dropped 5 bases and J dropped 5 bases, with 9 bases sitting between them. Germline V lookup: CDR1 SQVTM, CDR2 ANQGSEA. The CDR3 bases are TGCAGCGTTTCCCGAGGTACTGAAGCTTTCTTT. Amino acids: CSVSRGTEAFF. Combining the CDR3 with reference TRBV29-1 and TRBJ1-1 gives the whole variable domain SAVISQKPSRDICQRGTSLTIQCQVDSQVTMMFWYRQQPGQSLTLIATANQGSEATYESGFVIDKFPISRPNLTFSTLTVSNMSPEDSSIYLCSVSRGTEAFFGQGTRLTVV.

This chain joins TRBV5-1 and TRBJ2-5, with 7 bases that match TRBD1. CDR3 length equals 16 residues. V lost 4 bases and J lost 1; bases outside the gene matches: 10. CDR1 SGHRS and CDR2 YFSETQ come from the germline V gene. The CDR3 DNA is TGCGCCAGCAGCACCGGGACAGCCCCGGCCCAAGAGACCCAGTACTTC. It specifies CASSTGTAPAQETQYF.

The V and J genes are TRBV11-3 and TRBJ2-3, with a weak D call TRBD2 (5 bases). This CDR3 is 15 amino acids long. Germline CDR1 is SGHNT and CDR2 is YENEEA. Trimming pared 6 bases from V and 5 bases from J, leaving 18 bases between. The CDR3 here is CASRVRGTWLDTQYF. CDR3 nucleotides: TGTGCCAGCAGGGTCCGGGGAACTTGGTTAGATACGCAGTATTTT.

The rearrangement joins TRBV5-1 to TRBJ1-2; D is perhaps TRBD1 (6 bases). Germline-derived CDR1 and CDR2 are SGHRS and YFSETQ. V lost 7 bases and J 7 bases, leaving 20 bases between the germline ends. The CDR3 has 14 amino acids. The CDR3 here is CASRMDRAGFGYTF. CDR3 DNA sequence: TGCGCCAGCCGGATGGACAGAGCAGGCTTTGGCTACACCTTC.

The chain carries TRBV5-1 and TRBJ2-7; no reliable D call. This CDR3 is 13 amino acids long. The V gene lost 0 bases and the J gene lost 3 bases, with 7 bases spanning the gap. Germline values: CDR1 SGHRS, CDR2 YFSETQ. CDR3 coding DNA: TGCGCCAGCAGCTTGGGGTACGGCTACGAGCAGTACTTC. Protein sequence: CASSLGYGYEQYF.

The genes are TRBV30 and TRBJ1-3, with D possibly being TRBD1 (6 bases). Germline-derived CDR1 and CDR2 are GTSNPN and SVGIG (reference sequence). Trimming shortened V by 4 bases and J by 14 bases, and 21 bases separated the two germline ends. This CDR3 comprises 13 residues. The DNA of the CDR3 is TGTGCCTGGACAAGCTTGGACAGTCTGTTGCTATATTTT. It specifies CAWTSLDSLLLYF.

V gene TRBV3-1 (or the pseudogene TRBV3-2) combines with J gene TRBJ2-7, with D possibly TRBD1 on 6 matching bases. CDR3 size: 14 residues. V lost 6 bases to trimming and J lost 0 bases, with 12 bases between them. Germline values: CDR1 LGHDT, CDR2 YNNKEL (reference sequence). The CDR3 protein is CASRATGNSYEQYF. The CDR3 DNA follows: TGTGCCAGCAGGGCCACAGGGAACTCCTACGAGCAGTACTTC.

The chain recombines TRBV5-6 with TRBJ1-2; 8 nucleotides align to TRBD1. V lost 4 bases, J lost 3 bases, and 5 bases stayed unmatched. CDR1 SGHDT and CDR2 YYEEEE come from the germline V gene. This CDR3 contains 14 residues. This CDR3 reads CASSPRTGHYGYTF. CDR3 coding DNA: TGTGCCAGCAGCCCCCGGACAGGGCACTATGGCTACACCTTC.

This chain uses TRBV6-5 with TRBJ1-6, with D perhaps TRBD1 (5 bases). The CDR3 length is 14 residues. Trimming shortened V by 7 bases and J by 7 bases, and 14 bases separated the two germline ends. The germline gives CDR1 MNHEY, CDR2 SVGAGI. This CDR3 is CASTWGDWNSPLHF. The CDR3 DNA is TGTGCCAGCACGTGGGGGGATTGGAATTCACCCCTCCACTTT.

V is TRBV10-3 and J is TRBJ1-1, with 8 bases that match TRBD1. Per germline, CDR1 ENHRY and CDR2 SYGVKD. There are 14 residues in the CDR3. Trimming took 6 bases from V and 4 from J; bases not matched to a gene: 7. The CDR3 reads CAISADRGGTEAFF. The DNA for the CDR3 is TGTGCCATCAGCGCCGACAGGGGTGGCACTGAAGCTTTCTTT.

The V call is TRBV12-3 or TRBV12-4, the J call TRBJ2-7; no clear D. V shed 4 bases and J shed 0 bases, with 7 bases lying between them. The CDR3 covers 13 residues. The CDR3 is CASSSGSSYEQYV. For the CDR3, the DNA is TGTGCCAGCAGTTCCGGGTCCTCCTACGAGCAGTACGTC.

This sequence joins TRBV24-1 and TRBJ1-5; TRBD1 is a possible D gene (6 bases). CDR3 length: 14 amino acids. The V and J ends lost 6 bases and 10 bases respectively, with 18 bases between them. Germline V gene sequence: CDR1 KGHDR, CDR2 SFDVKD. DNA of the CDR3: TGTGCCACCAGTCGTGCGGGGGGGCCCGACCCCCAGCATTTT. Amino acid sequence: CATSRAGGPDPQHF.

DNA for the CDR3: TGTGCCAGCAGTGACTTACGAGGGGGTCGAGCTTTCTTT. Translation gives CASSDLRGGRAFF. The chain carries TRBV6-4 and TRBJ1-1, with D possibly matching TRBD1 (6 bases). The CDR3 length is 13 residues. Trimming took off 1 base at V and 10 bases at J, with 13 bases between the two ends. Germline values: CDR1 MRHNA, CDR2 SNTAGT.

The chain is built from TRBV11-3 and TRBJ1-1; no clear D. There are 15 residues in the CDR3. The germline V and J ends were trimmed by 5 bases and 2 bases, with 15 bases remaining between them. The germline CDR1 and CDR2 sequences are SGHNT and YENEEA. The CDR3 loop reads CASSLRPTPNTEAFF. The CDR3, as DNA: TGTGCCAGCAGCCTTAGACCGACTCCCAACACTGAAGCTTTCTTT.

This chain connects TRBV2 to TRBJ1-1; 8 nucleotides line up with TRBD1. The germline V gene encodes CDR1 SNHLY and CDR2 FYNNEI. Unmatched junction bases numbered 6, after V lost 6 bases and J lost 0 bases. This CDR3 spans 15 amino acids. The CDR3 sequence: CASSAGGALNTEAFF. CDR3 nucleotide sequence: TGTGCCAGCAGCGCAGGGGGCGCTTTGAACACTGAAGCTTTCTTT.

This clone was found a few times. V is TRBV2 and J is TRBJ1-2; TRBD1 agrees at 7 bases. CDR3 size: 13 residues. The trim removed 6 bases at V and 7 bases at J, leaving 8 bases unmatched. Germline CDR1 and CDR2: SNHLY and FYNNEI. CDR3 loop: CASRETGIIGYTF. CDR3 DNA sequence: TGTGCCAGCAGGGAGACAGGGATTATTGGCTACACCTTC.

This sequence joins TRBV18 and TRBJ1-1; D uncertain. Looked up from germline, CDR1 is KGHSH and CDR2 is LQKENI. V was trimmed by 4 bases and J by 7 bases, leaving 10 bases between them. This CDR3 spans 12 amino acids. The DNA of the CDR3 is TGTGCCAGCTCACGGTCGAGGGATGAAGCTTTCTTT. Residues: CASSRSRDEAFF.

The rearrangement uses TRBV2 and TRBJ1-6, with D uncertain. Germline V gene data show CDR1 as SNHLY and CDR2 as FYNNEI. This CDR3 is built from 12 residues. V was clipped by 11 bases and J by 9 bases, with 14 bases between them. The CDR3 DNA sequence: TGTGCCCGTGAGAGGGAAATTTCACCCCTCCACTTT. Amino acids: CAREREISPLHF. Complete variable domain (other parts from reference TRBV2 and TRBJ1-6): EPEVTQTPSHQVTQMGQEVILRCVPISNHLYFYWYRQILGQKVEFLVSFYNNEISEKSEIFDDQFSVERPDGSNFTLKIRSTKLEDSAMYFCAREREISPLHFGNGTRLTVT.

The CDR3 DNA reads as TGTGCCACCAGTGAGCAAGGGACAGGGGGCGCAGATACGCAGTATTTT. Translation gives CATSEQGTGGADTQYF. The V gene is TRBV24-1, the J gene TRBJ2-3; TRBD1 matches 12 bases. The CDR3 contains 16 residues. The J segment lost 4 bases and the V segment lost 4 bases, leaving 5 bases of the junction unmatched. Germline V lookup: CDR1 KGHDR, CDR2 SFDVKD.

The V call is TRBV27, the J call TRBJ1-1; TRBD1 might be the D (5 bases). Trimming left V 7 bases short and J 1 base short, with 13 bases between. The V gene's germline CDR1 is MNHEY and CDR2 SMNVEV (reference sequence). The CDR3 totals 14 residues. The CDR3 reads CASKLYRSNTEAFF. The CDR3 DNA is TGTGCCAGCAAATTGTACAGGTCGAACACTGAAGCTTTCTTT.

This chain uses TRBV6-5 with TRBJ2-3; 7 nucleotides line up with TRBD1. The CDR3 spans 13 residues. Germline CDR1 is MNHEY and CDR2 is SVGAGI. The V gene end was trimmed by 6 bases and the J gene end by 4 bases; junction bases not matched to a gene: 4. As DNA, the CDR3 is TGTGCCAGCAGACAGGGGTCTGCAGATACGCAGTATTTT. It specifies CASRQGSADTQYF.